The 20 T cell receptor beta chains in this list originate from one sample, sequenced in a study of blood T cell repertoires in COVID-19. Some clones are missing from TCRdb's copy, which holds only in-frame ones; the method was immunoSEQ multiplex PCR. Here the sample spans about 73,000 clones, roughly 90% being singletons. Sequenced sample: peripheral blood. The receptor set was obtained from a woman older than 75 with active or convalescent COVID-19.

Written as DNA, the CDR3 is TGTGCCAGCAGTACCATAGGGGGAATCTCTGGAAACACCATATATTTT. Encoded protein: CASSTIGGISGNTIYF. The chain links TRBV27 to TRBJ1-3; D is possibly TRBD1 (6 bases). Looked up from germline, CDR1 is MNHEY and CDR2 is SMNVEV (reference sequence). Trimming shortened V by 5 bases and J by 0 bases, and 14 bases separated the two germline ends. The CDR3 sequence is 16 residues long.

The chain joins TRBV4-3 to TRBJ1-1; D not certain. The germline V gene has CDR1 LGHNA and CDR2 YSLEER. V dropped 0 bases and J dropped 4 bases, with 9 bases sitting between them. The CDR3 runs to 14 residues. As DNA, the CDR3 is TGCGCCAGCAGCCAAGATTCCCGGGGCACTGAAGCTTTCTTT. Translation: CASSQDSRGTEAFF.

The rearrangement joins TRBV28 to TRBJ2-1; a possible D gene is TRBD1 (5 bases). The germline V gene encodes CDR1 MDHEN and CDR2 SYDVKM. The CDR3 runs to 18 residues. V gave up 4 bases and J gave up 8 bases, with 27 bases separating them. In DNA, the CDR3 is TGTGCCAGCAGTTGGTACAGGTCCGTGGTAAGGGGTCGGCATGAGCAGTTCTTC. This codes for CASSWYRSVVRGRHEQFF.

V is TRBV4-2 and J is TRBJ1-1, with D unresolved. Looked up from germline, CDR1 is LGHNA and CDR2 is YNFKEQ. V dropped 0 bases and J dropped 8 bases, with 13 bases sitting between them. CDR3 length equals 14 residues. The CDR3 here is CASSQDNRRPEAFF. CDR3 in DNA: TGTGCCAGCAGCCAAGATAATAGGAGGCCAGAAGCTTTCTTT.

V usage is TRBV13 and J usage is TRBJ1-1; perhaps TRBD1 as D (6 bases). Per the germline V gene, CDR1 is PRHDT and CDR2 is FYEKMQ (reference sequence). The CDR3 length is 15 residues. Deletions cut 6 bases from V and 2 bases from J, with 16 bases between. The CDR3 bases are TGTGCCAGCAGATACCAACAGGGTAGAAACACTGAAGCTTTCTTT. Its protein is CASRYQQGRNTEAFF.

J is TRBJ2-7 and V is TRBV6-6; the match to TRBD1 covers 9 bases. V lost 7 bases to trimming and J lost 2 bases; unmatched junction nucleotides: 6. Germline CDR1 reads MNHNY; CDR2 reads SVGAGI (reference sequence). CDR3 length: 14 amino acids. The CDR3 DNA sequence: TGTGCCAGCAAGGACAGGGGTACAGCCTACGAGCAGTACTTC. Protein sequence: CASKDRGTAYEQYF.

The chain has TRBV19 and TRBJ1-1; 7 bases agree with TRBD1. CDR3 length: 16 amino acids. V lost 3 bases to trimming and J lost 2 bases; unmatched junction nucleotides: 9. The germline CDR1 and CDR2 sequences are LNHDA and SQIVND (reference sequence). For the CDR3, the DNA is TGTGCCAGTAGTATGGCAAACAGGGGCCCCAACACTGAAGCTTTCTTT. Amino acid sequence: CASSMANRGPNTEAFF. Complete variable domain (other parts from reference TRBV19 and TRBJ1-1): DGGITQSPKYLFRKEGQNVTLSCEQNLNHDAMYWYRQDPGQGLRLIYYSQIVNDFQKGDIAEGYSVSREKKESFPLTVTSAQKNPTAFYLCASSMANRGPNTEAFFGQGTRLTVV.

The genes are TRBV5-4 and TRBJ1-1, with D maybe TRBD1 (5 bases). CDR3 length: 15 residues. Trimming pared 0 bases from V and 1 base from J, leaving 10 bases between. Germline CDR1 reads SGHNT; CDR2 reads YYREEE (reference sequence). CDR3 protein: CASSLAPGQNTEAFF. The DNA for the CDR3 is TGTGCCAGCAGCTTGGCCCCAGGGCAGAACACTGAAGCTTTCTTT. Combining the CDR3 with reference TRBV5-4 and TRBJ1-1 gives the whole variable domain ETGVTQSPTHLIKTRGQQVTLRCSSQSGHNTVSWYQQALGQGPQFIFQYYREEENGRGNFPPRFSGLQFPNYSSELNVNALELDDSALYLCASSLAPGQNTEAFFGQGTRLTVV.

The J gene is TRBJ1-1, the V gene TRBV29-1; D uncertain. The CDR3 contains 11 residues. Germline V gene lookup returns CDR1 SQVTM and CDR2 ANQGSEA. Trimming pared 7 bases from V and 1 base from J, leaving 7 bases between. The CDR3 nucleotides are TGCAGCGCCGAGGAGAACACTGAAGCTTTCTTT. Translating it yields CSAEENTEAFF.

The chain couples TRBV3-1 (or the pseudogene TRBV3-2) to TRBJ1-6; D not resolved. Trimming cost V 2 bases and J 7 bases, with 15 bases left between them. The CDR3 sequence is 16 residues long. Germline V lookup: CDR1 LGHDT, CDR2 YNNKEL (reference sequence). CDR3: CASSQSGSALNSPLHF. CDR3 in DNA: TGTGCCAGCAGCCAAAGCGGGTCGGCACTAAATTCACCCCTCCACTTT.

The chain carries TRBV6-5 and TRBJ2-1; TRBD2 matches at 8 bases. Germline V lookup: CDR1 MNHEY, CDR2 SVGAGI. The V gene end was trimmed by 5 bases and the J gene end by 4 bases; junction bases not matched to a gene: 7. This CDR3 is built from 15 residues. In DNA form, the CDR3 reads TGTGCCAGCAGTCAGATTAGCGGGGATTACAATGAGCAGTTCTTC. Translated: CASSQISGDYNEQFF.

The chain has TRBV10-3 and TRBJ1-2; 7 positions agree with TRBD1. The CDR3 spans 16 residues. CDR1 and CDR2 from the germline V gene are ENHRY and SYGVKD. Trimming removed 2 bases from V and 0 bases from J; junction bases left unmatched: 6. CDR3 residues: CAISERDSPANYGYTF. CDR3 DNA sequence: TGTGCCATCAGTGAGCGGGACAGTCCCGCTAACTATGGCTACACCTTC.

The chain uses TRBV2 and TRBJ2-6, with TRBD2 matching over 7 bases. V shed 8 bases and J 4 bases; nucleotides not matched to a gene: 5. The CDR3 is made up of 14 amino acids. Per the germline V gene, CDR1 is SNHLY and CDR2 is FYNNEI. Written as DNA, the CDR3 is TGTGCCAGCTGGGGGGGGTCAGGGGCCAACGTCCTGACTTTC. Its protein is CASWGGSGANVLTF.

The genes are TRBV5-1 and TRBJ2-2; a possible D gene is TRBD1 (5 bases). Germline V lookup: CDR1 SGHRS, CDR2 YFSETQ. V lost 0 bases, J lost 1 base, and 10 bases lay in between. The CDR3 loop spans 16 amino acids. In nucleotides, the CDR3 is TGCGCCAGCAGCTTGGCGGCAGGGCTGAACACCGGGGAGCTGTTTTTT. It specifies CASSLAAGLNTGELFF.

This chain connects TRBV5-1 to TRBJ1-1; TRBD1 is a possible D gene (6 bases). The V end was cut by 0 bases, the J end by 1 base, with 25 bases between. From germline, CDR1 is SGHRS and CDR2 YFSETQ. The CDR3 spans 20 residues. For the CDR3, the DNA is TGCGCCAGCAGCTTGGCCGAGGGGTTGTGGAACAAGGGGGAGAACACTGAAGCTTTCTTT. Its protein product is CASSLAEGLWNKGENTEAFF. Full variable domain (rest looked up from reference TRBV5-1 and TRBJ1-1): KAGVTQTPRYLIKTRGQQVTLSCSPISGHRSVSWYQQTPGQGLQFLFEYFSETQRNKGNFPGRFSGRQFSNSRSEMNVSTLELGDSALYLCASSLAEGLWNKGENTEAFFGQGTRLTVV.

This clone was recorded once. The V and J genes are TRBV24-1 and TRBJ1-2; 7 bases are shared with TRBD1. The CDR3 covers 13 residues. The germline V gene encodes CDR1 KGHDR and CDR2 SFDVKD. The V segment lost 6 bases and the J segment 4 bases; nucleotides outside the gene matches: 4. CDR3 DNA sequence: TGTGCCACCAGTTCAGGGGGTCTCTATGGCTACACCTTC. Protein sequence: CATSSGGLYGYTF.

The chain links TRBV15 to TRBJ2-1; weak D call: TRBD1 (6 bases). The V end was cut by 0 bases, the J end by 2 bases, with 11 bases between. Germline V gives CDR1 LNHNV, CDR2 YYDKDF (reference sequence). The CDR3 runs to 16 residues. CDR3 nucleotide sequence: TGTGCCACCAGCAGAGAGGACAGACCCCCCTACAATGAGCAGTTCTTC. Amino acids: CATSREDRPPYNEQFF.

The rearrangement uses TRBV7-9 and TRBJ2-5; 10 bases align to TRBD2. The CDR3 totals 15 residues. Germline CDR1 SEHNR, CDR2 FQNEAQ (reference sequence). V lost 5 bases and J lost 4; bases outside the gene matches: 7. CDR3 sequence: CASSDSGGTRETQYF. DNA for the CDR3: TGTGCCAGCAGCGATAGCGGGGGGACGCGAGAGACCCAGTACTTC.

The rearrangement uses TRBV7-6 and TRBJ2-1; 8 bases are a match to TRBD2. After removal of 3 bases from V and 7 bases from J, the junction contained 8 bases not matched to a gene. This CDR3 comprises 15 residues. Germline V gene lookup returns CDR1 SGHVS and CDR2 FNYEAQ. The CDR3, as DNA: TGTGCCAGCAGCTTTTCGGGGGGGCCGCAAAATGAGCAGTTCTTC. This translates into CASSFSGGPQNEQFF.

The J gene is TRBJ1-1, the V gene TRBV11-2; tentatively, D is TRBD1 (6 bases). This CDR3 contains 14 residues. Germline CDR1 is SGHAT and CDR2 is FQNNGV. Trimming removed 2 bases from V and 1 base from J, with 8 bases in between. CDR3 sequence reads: CASSLRGGNTEAFF. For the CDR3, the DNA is TGTGCCAGCAGCTTAAGGGGGGGGAACACTGAAGCTTTCTTT.